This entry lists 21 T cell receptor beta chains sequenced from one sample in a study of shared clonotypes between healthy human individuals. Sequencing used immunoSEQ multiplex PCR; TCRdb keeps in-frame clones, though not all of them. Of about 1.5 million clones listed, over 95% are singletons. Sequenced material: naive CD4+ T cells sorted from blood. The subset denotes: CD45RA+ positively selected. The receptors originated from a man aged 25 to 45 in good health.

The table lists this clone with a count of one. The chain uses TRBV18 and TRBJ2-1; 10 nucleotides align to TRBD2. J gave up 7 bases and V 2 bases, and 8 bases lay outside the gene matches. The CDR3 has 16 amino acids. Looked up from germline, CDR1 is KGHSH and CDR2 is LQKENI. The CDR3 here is CASSPVASGSINEQFF. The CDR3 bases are TGTGCCAGCTCACCAGTTGCTAGCGGGAGTATAAATGAGCAGTTCTTC.

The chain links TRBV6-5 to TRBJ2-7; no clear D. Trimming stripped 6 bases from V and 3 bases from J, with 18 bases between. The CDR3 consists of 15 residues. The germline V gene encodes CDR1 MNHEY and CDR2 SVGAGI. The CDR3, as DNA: TGTGCCAGCAGGCTGGGTCACCTTGGAAGCTACGAGCAGTACTTC. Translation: CASRLGHLGSYEQYF.

In nucleotides, the CDR3 is TGTGCCAGCAGTTTACCCGGGGGCAAAAACACTGAAGCTTTCTTT. Residues: CASSLPGGKNTEAFF. The V gene is TRBV28, the J gene TRBJ1-1, with D possibly matching TRBD1 (6 bases). V shed 2 bases and J shed 2 bases, with 12 bases lying between them. The CDR3 has 15 residues. Germline CDR1 reads MDHEN; CDR2 reads SYDVKM.

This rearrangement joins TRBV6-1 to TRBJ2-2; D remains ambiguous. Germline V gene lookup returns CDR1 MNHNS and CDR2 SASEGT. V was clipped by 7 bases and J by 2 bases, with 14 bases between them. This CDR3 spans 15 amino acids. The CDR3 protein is CASKLLAANTGELFF. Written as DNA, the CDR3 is TGTGCCAGCAAGTTGTTGGCGGCTAACACCGGGGAGCTGTTTTTT.

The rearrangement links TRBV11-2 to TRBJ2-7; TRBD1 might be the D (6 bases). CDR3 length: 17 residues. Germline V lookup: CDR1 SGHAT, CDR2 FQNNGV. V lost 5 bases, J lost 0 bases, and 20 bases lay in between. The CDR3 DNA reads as TGTGCCAGCAGCCCAGACCGGTGGCAGGGGCCCTCCTACGAGCAGTACTTC. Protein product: CASSPDRWQGPSYEQYF.

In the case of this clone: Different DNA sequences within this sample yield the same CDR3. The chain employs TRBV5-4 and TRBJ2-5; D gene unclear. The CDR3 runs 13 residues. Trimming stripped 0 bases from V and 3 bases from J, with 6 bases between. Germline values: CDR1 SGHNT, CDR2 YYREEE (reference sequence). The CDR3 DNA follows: TGTGCCAGCAGCTTGGGTAGGGAAGAGACCCAGTACTTC. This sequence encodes CASSLGREETQYF.

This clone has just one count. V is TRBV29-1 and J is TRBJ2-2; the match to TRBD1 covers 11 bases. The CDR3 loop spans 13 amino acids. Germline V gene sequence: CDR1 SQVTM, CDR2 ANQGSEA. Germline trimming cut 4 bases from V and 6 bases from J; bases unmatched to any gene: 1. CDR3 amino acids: CSVGDRGSGELFF. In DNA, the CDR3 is TGCAGCGTTGGGGACAGGGGGTCCGGGGAGCTGTTTTTT.

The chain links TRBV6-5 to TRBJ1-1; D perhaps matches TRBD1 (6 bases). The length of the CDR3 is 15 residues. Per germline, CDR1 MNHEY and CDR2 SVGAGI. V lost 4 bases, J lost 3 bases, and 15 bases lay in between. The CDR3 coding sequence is TGTGCCAGCAGTTCGGCAGGGGTGGGGGACACTGAAGCTTTCTTT. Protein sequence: CASSSAGVGDTEAFF.

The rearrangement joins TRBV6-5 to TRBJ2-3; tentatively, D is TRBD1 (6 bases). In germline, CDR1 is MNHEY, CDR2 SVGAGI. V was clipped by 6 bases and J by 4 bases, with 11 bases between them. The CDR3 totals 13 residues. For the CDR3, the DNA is TGTGCCAGCAGCCGAACAGGGTCAGATACGCAGTATTTT. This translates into CASSRTGSDTQYF.

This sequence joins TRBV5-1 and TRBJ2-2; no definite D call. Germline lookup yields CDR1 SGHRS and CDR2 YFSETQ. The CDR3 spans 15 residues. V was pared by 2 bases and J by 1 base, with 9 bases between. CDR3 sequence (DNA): TGCGCCAGCAGCTTCGACCGCCAGAACACCGGGGAGCTGTTTTTT. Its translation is CASSFDRQNTGELFF.

This CDR3 is CASRTLANEQFF. The CDR3 DNA reads as TGTGCCAGCAGAACCCTAGCCAATGAGCAGTTCTTC. This chain links TRBV7-9 with TRBJ2-1; tentative D call: TRBD2 (5 bases). Deletions cut 6 bases from V and 6 bases from J, with 9 bases between. This CDR3 has 12 residues. Germline loops: CDR1 SEHNR, CDR2 FQNEAQ (reference sequence). The variable domain in full, completed from reference TRBV7-9 and TRBJ2-1, reads DTGVSQNPRHKITKRGQNVTFRCDPISEHNRLYWYRQTLGQGPEFLTYFQNEAQLEKSRLLSDRFSAERPKGSFSTLEIQRTEQGDSAMYLCASRTLANEQFFGPGTRLTVL.

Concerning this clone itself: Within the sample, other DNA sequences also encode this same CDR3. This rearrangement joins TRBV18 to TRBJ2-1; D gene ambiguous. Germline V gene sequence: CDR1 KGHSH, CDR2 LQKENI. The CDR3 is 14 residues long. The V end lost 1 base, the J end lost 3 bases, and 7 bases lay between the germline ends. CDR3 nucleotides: TGTGCCAGCTCACCACTAGGCGGCTACAATGAGCAGTTCTTC. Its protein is CASSPLGGYNEQFF. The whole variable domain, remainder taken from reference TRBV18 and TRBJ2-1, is NAGVMQNPRHLVRRRGQEARLRCSPMKGHSHVYWYRQLPEEGLKFMVYLQKENIIDESGMPKERFSAEFPKEGPSILRIQQVVRGDSAAYFCASSPLGGYNEQFFGPGTRLTVL.

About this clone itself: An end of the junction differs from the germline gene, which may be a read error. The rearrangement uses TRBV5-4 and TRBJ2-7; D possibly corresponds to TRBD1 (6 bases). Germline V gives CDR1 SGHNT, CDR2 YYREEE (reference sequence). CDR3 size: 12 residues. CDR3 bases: TGTGCCAGCAGGCTCCCAGGGGACCTGGAGGACTTC. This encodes CASRLPGDLEDF.

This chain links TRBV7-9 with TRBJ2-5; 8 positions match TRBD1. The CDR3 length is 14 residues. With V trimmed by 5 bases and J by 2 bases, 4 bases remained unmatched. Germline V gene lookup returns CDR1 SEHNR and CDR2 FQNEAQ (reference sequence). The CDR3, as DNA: TGTGCCAGCAGCCAGACAGGGGTACAAGAGACCCAGTACTTC. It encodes CASSQTGVQETQYF.

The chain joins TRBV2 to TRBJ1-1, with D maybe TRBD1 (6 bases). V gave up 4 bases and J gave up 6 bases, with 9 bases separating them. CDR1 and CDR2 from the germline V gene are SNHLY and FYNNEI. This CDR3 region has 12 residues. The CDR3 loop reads CASSADSPEAFF. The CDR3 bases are TGTGCCAGCAGTGCGGACAGCCCTGAAGCTTTCTTT.

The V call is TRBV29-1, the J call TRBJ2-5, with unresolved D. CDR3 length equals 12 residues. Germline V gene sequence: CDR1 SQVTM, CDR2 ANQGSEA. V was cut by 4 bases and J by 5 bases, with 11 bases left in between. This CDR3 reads CSVARTSETQYF. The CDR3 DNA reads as TGCAGCGTTGCCCGCACCTCTGAGACCCAGTACTTC.

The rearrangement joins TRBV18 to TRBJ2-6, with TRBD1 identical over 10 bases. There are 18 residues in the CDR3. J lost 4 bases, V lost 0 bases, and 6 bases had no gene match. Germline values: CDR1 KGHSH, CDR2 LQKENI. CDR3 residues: CASSPPGTGALGANVLTF. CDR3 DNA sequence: TGTGCCAGCTCACCACCCGGGACAGGGGCTTTGGGGGCCAACGTCCTGACTTTC.

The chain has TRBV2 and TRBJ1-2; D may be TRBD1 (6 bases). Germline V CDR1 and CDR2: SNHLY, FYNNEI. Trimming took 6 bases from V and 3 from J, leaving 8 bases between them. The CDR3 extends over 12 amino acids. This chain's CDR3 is CASSRTDYGYTF. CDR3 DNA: TGTGCCAGCAGCCGGACAGACTATGGCTACACCTTC.

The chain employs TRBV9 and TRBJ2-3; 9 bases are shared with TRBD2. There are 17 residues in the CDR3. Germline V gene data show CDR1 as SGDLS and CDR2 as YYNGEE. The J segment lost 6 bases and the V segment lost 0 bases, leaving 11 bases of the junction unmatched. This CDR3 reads CASSVALGREGLDTQYF. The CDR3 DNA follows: TGTGCCAGCAGCGTAGCCCTGGGGCGGGAGGGCCTTGATACGCAGTATTTT.

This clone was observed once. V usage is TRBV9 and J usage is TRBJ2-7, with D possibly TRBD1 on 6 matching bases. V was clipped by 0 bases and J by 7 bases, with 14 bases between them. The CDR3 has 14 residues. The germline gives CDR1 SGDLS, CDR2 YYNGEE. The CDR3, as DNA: TGTGCCAGCAGCGTAGAGGTGGGGACATTTGAGCAGTACTTC. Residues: CASSVEVGTFEQYF.

CDR3 nucleotide sequence: TGTGCCTGGAGTCCCCCGGGACAGGGGTTAGGTGTCTATGGCTACACCTTC. Its translation: CAWSPPGQGLGVYGYTF. The chain joins TRBV30 to TRBJ1-2; 10 bases are a match to TRBD1. CDR1 is GTSNPN, CDR2 SVGIG, per germline (reference sequence). This CDR3 comprises 17 residues. J was trimmed by 4 bases and V by 2 bases; bases with no gene match: 13.